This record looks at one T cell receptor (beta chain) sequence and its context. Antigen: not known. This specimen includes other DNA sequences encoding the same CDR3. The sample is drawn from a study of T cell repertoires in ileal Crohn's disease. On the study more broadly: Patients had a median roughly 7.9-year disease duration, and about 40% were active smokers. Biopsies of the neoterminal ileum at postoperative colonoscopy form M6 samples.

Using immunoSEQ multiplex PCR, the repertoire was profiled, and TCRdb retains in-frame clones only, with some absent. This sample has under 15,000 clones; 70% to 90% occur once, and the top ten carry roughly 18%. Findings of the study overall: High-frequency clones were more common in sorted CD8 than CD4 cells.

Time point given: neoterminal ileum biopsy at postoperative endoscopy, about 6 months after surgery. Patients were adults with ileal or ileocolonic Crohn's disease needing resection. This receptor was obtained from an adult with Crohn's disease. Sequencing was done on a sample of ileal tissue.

The chain's CDR3 is CASSLTGPNTEAFF. CDR3 coding DNA: TGTGCCAGCAGTCTGACAGGCCCTAACACTGAAGCTTTCTTT. This chain links TRBV28 with TRBJ1-1; a weak D match, TRBD1 (6 bases). Germline values: CDR1 MDHEN, CDR2 SYDVKM. Deletions cut 5 bases from V and 2 bases from J, with 12 bases between. CDR3 size: 14 residues.